This T cell receptor beta chain was identified in a study of regulatory T cells in long-lasting Graves disease. Study findings and constraints: Segments TRBV28, TRBJ1-2 and TRBJ2-5 showed preferential usage in persistent disease.

This clonotype was detected ten times or more. Its antigen is currently unknown. CDR3-region Arm-PCR and iRepertoire HTBI primers produced the TCR beta libraries. TCRdb re-called the multiplex PCR reads through MiXCR, storing one row per CDR3 protein. The sample includes 400,000 to 450,000 distinct CDR3 sequences, under 15% seen only once; the top ten take 16%. Sample time point: newly diagnosed GD, antithyroid drugs for less than 3 months. After RNA was extracted from PBMCs, the TCR library was made from it. Diagnosis followed American Thyroid Association guidelines for Graves' disease. EDTA tubes received roughly 10 milliliters of drawn peripheral blood. This CDR3 is 17 amino acids long. Germline V lookup: CDR1 DFQATT, CDR2 SNEGSKA (reference sequence). V shed 1 base and J 4 bases; nucleotides not matched to a gene: 12. These data are also associated with another study on T cells in Graves' hyperthyroidism and ophthalmopathy. That work contributes: Researchers ran a first-round RT-PCR on the TCR CDR3 using the HTBI primer set.

The receptor was isolated from a woman aged 30 to 39 with Graves disease. V usage is TRBV20-1 and J usage is TRBJ2-3, with 9 positions matching TRBD1. This specimen was peripheral blood mononuclear cells (PBMCs), taken at new diagnosis, from a patient treated with antithyroid drugs. This CDR3 is CSARAGTGTGIPDTQYF. The CDR3 nucleotides read TGCAGTGCTAGAGCTGGGACCGGGACAGGGATCCCAGATACGCAGTATTTT.